This passage covers 22 T cell receptor beta chains from one sample sequenced in a study of beta chain features in type 1 diabetes. Reverse transcription of all isolated RNA meant that expressed TCRB transcripts were sequenced. Some clones are missing from TCRdb's copy, which holds only in-frame ones; the method was immunoSEQ multiplex PCR. The profile shows almost 350,000 clones, around 8% of them singletons. Sequenced material: central memory CD4+ T cells from blood. These receptors were taken from a woman younger than 35 in good health.

This chain links TRBV28 with TRBJ1-2; a possible D gene is TRBD1 (5 bases). Germline lookup yields CDR1 MDHEN and CDR2 SYDVKM. The CDR3 is 12 amino acids. The germline V and J ends were trimmed by 6 bases and 8 bases, with 13 bases remaining between them. CDR3 bases: TGTGCCAGCAGCCCCGGGACCCGGGGCTACACCTTC. Protein sequence: CASSPGTRGYTF.

This clone was detected a few times. This chain uses TRBV27 with TRBJ1-4; weak D call: TRBD1 (6 bases). The CDR3 is 15 residues long. Trimming left V 2 bases short and J 10 bases short, with 17 bases between. The V gene's germline CDR1 is MNHEY and CDR2 SMNVEV (reference sequence). The chain's CDR3 is CASSLIQGGMVKLFF. CDR3 nucleotides: TGTGCCAGCAGTTTAATACAGGGTGGCATGGTAAAACTGTTTTTT. The whole variable domain, remainder taken from reference TRBV27 and TRBJ1-4, is EAQVTQNPRYLITVTGKKLTVTCSQNMNHEYMSWYRQDPGLGLRQIYYSMNVEVTDKGDVPEGYKVSRKEKRNFPLILESPSPNQTSLYFCASSLIQGGMVKLFFGSGTQLSVL.

This clone was observed a handful of times. This is likely an artifact of a read error, given a far larger clone one base away. CDR3 in DNA: TGCATCGTTGGGACTCAATGGGGTCAGCCCCAGCATTTT. Amino acids: CIVGTQWGQPQHF. The rearrangement joins TRBV29-1 to TRBJ1-5; possible D gene TRBD1, 5 bases. This CDR3 contains 13 residues. CDR1 SQVTM and CDR2 ANQGSEA come from the germline V gene.

The genes are TRBV5-8 and TRBJ2-1; TRBD2 matches 9 bases. Germline assignment: CDR1 SGHTS and CDR2 YDEGEE. Losses at the gene ends were 4 bases for V and 8 bases for J; bases not matched to a gene: 13. This CDR3 contains 16 residues. CDR3 sequence (DNA): TGTGCCAGCAGCAAAATAGCGGGAGTTTCATATCATGAGCAGTTCTTC. This encodes CASSKIAGVSYHEQFF.

This clone occurred many times. V gene TRBV14 combines with J gene TRBJ2-4; no clear D gene. The CDR3 is 14 residues long. Germline CDR1 SGHDN, CDR2 FVKESK. The V end lost 3 bases, the J end lost 5 bases, and 11 bases lay between the germline ends. The DNA for the CDR3 is TGTGCCAGCAGCCAGTGGCAGAACCAAAACATTCAGTACTTC. It is translated as CASSQWQNQNIQYF.

J is TRBJ2-5 and V is TRBV7-2, with 8 bases matching TRBD1. Germline V gene lookup returns CDR1 SGHTA and CDR2 FQGNSA. The CDR3 is made up of 16 amino acids. The junction had 13 bases not matched to a gene; V was cut back by 5 bases and J by 5 bases. The CDR3 DNA is TGTGCCAGCAGCCCAACGACACCAGGGGGCAGGGAGACCCAGTACTTC. It specifies CASSPTTPGGRETQYF.

This clone was observed a handful of times. This chain connects TRBV5-4 to TRBJ2-1; no reliable D call. The CDR3 length is 13 residues. Germline V gives CDR1 SGHNT, CDR2 YYREEE (reference sequence). Trimming took off 0 bases at V and 10 bases at J, with 11 bases between the two ends. The CDR3 DNA reads as TGTGCCAGCAGCTTGGGGACCCAAGTGGAGCAGTTCTTC. As protein: CASSLGTQVEQFF.

Ten or more counts support this clone. This rearrangement joins TRBV7-2 to TRBJ2-1; 9 bases map to TRBD1. Germline values: CDR1 SGHTA, CDR2 FQGNSA. J was trimmed by 7 bases and V by 6 bases; bases with no gene match: 13. The CDR3 runs 16 residues. The CDR3 here is CASSKQTGTGWNEQFF. The CDR3 nucleotides read TGTGCCAGCAGTAAACAAACCGGGACAGGGTGGAATGAGCAGTTCTTC. The variable domain in full, completed from reference TRBV7-2 and TRBJ2-1, reads GAGVSQSPSNKVTEKGKDVELRCDPISGHTALYWYRQSLGQGLEFLIYFQGNSAPDKSGLPSDRFSAERTGGSVSTLTIQRTQQEDSAVYLCASSKQTGTGWNEQFFGPGTRLTVL.

This rearrangement joins TRBV7-2 to TRBJ2-1; no clear D. Germline CDR1 is SGHTA and CDR2 is FQGNSA. The CDR3 length is 14 residues. V was clipped by 0 bases and J by 2 bases, with 5 bases between them. DNA of the CDR3: TGTGCCAGCAGCTTAGCGGGCCCCTACAATGAGCAGTTCTTC. This encodes CASSLAGPYNEQFF.

V usage is TRBV7-2 and J usage is TRBJ2-7; weak D call: TRBD2 (5 bases). This CDR3 comprises 13 residues. Looked up from germline, CDR1 is SGHTA and CDR2 is FQGNSA. Between the trimmed V and J ends, which lost 1 base and 6 bases, there was a span of 10 bases. DNA of the CDR3: TGTGCCAGCAGCTTAGGGAGGATGGGCGAGCAGTACTTC. Translation: CASSLGRMGEQYF.

The V gene is TRBV5-1, the J gene TRBJ2-3, with a possible D match to TRBD1 (5 bases). The CDR3 loop spans 14 amino acids. V shed 7 bases and J shed 1 base, with 13 bases lying between them. Germline loops: CDR1 SGHRS, CDR2 YFSETQ. CDR3 in amino acids: CASRQSSGTDTQYF. CDR3 in DNA: TGCGCCAGCCGACAGTCTAGTGGCACAGATACGCAGTATTTT.

This clone came up a few times. The genes are TRBV6-5 and TRBJ1-2; D gene ambiguous. This CDR3 region has 13 residues. Trimming removed 5 bases from V and 1 base from J, with 8 bases in between. Germline values: CDR1 MNHEY, CDR2 SVGAGI. CDR3 coding DNA: TGTGCCAGCAGTAAACAGAGTAACTATGGCTACACCTTC. It specifies CASSKQSNYGYTF.

The J gene is TRBJ1-2, the V gene TRBV14; no firm D call. Trimming stripped 3 bases from V and 4 bases from J, with 9 bases between. Germline CDR1 reads SGHDN; CDR2 reads FVKESK. This CDR3 is built from 13 residues. The CDR3 protein is CASSQGRIYGYTF. Written as DNA, the CDR3 is TGTGCCAGCAGCCAGGGTAGGATCTATGGCTACACCTTC. The entire variable domain, with the rest obtained from reference TRBV14 and TRBJ1-2, is as follows: EAGVTQFPSHSVIEKGQTVTLRCDPISGHDNLYWYRRVMGKEIKFLLHFVKESKQDESGMPNNRFLAERTGGTYSTLKVQPAELEDSGVYFCASSQGRIYGYTFGSGTRLTVV.

The chain couples TRBV5-4 to TRBJ2-3; D gene ambiguous. The CDR3 is 13 residues long. CDR1 is SGHNT, CDR2 YYREEE, per germline (reference sequence). The V gene lost 2 bases and the J gene lost 5 bases, with 9 bases spanning the gap. The CDR3 here is CASSLSKEDTQYF. CDR3 in DNA: TGTGCCAGCAGCTTATCTAAAGAAGATACGCAGTATTTT.

This clone was counted ten times or more. The rearrangement links TRBV20-1 to TRBJ2-1; D unresolved. In germline, CDR1 is DFQATT, CDR2 SNEGSKA (reference sequence). Trimming shortened V by 5 bases and J by 6 bases, and 8 bases separated the two germline ends. The CDR3 has 11 amino acids. The CDR3 here is CSAGDLNEQFF. The CDR3 DNA sequence: TGCAGTGCTGGGGATCTCAATGAGCAGTTCTTC.

This chain uses TRBV6-5 with TRBJ2-2; a weak D match, TRBD1 (6 bases). From germline, CDR1 is MNHEY and CDR2 SVGAGI. Trimming stripped 5 bases from V and 4 bases from J, with 11 bases between. The CDR3 extends over 14 amino acids. Here the CDR3 reads CASSPQGRTGELFF. The CDR3 nucleotides read TGTGCCAGCAGTCCCCAGGGGCGCACCGGGGAGCTGTTTTTT.

This clone showed up just a few times. This rearrangement joins TRBV18 to TRBJ2-1; D gene ambiguous. The V end was cut by 3 bases, the J end by 8 bases, with 11 bases between. The CDR3 has 13 amino acids. Germline loops: CDR1 KGHSH, CDR2 LQKENI. CDR3 bases: TGTGCCAGCTCACCCAACCTTCGTGATGAGCAGTTCTTC. The encoded protein is CASSPNLRDEQFF.

Only a few counts were recorded for this clone. V is TRBV7-2 and J is TRBJ2-3; D ambiguous. This CDR3 is 13 amino acids long. V dropped 4 bases and J dropped 2 bases, with 7 bases sitting between them. The V gene's germline CDR1 is SGHTA and CDR2 FQGNSA. The CDR3 is CASSSMVTDTQYF. CDR3 bases: TGTGCCAGCAGCTCGATGGTCACAGATACGCAGTATTTT.

This clone was recorded only once. The rearrangement uses TRBV7-2 and TRBJ2-7, with 7 nucleotides matching TRBD1. The junction had 4 bases not matched to a gene; V was cut back by 5 bases and J by 3 bases. Germline V gene data show CDR1 as SGHTA and CDR2 as FQGNSA. The CDR3 extends over 13 amino acids. This CDR3 is CASSRDRSYEQYF. For the CDR3, the DNA is TGTGCCAGCAGCAGGGACAGAAGCTACGAGCAGTACTTC.

As concerns this clone: This may be a read error: a much more frequent sequence differs by one nucleotide. V is TRBV4-1 and J is TRBJ2-7; no clear D. The germline V and J ends were trimmed by 0 bases and 3 bases, with 6 bases remaining between them. Germline V gene sequence: CDR1 MGHRA, CDR2 YSYEKL. The CDR3 contains 13 residues. CDR3 sequence (DNA): TGCGCCAGCAGCCAAGAGGTCGGCTACGAGCAGTACTTC. Protein product: CASSQEVGYEQYF.

This clone came up a few times. V gene TRBV9 combines with J gene TRBJ2-2, with D perhaps TRBD1 (7 bases). V was pared by 0 bases and J by 6 bases, with 15 bases between. The CDR3 totals 16 residues. The germline CDR1 and CDR2 sequences are SGDLS and YYNGEE. The CDR3 reads CASSVGGGGGSGELFF. CDR3 sequence (DNA): TGTGCCAGCAGCGTAGGTGGTGGAGGGGGCTCCGGGGAGCTGTTTTTT.

The rearrangement uses TRBV11-2 and TRBJ2-7, with TRBD1 matching over 7 bases. V trimming: 1 base; J trimming: 3 bases; junction bases outside the gene matches: 6. CDR3 length: 15 amino acids. Germline values: CDR1 SGHAT, CDR2 FQNNGV. In DNA, the CDR3 is TGTGCCAGCAGCTTAGGTTGGACAGGCCTCTACGAGCAGTACTTC. Translated: CASSLGWTGLYEQYF. The full variable domain, in which reference TRBV11-2 and TRBJ2-7 provide the parts outside the CDR3, is EAGVAQSPRYKIIEKRQSVAFWCNPISGHATLYWYQQILGQGPKLLIQFQNNGVVDDSQLPKDRFSAERLKGVDSTLKIQPAKLEDSAVYLCASSLGWTGLYEQYFGPGTRLTVT.